Sequencing of this T cell receptor (beta chain) was carried out in a study of blood T cell repertoires in COVID-19. Study in general: From T cells, B-cell-depleted T cells, or PBMCs came the material, which was cDNA or gDNA.

The germline CDR1 and CDR2 sequences are SGHRS and YFSETQ. V lost 3 bases and J 0 bases, leaving 9 bases between the germline ends. This CDR3 is built from 14 residues. Authors' analysis steps: It was from reference gene primer amplification that nucleated cell counts were estimated. The repertoire was sequenced with immunoSEQ multiplex PCR; TCRdb's copy has only in-frame clones and lacks some. That table gives V, J and clone size, and the DNA gave D and trimming. The sample consists of 30,000 to 40,000 clones, around four fifths of them appearing once. This chain joins TRBV5-1 and TRBJ1-1, with D perhaps TRBD1 (5 bases). This TCR was sampled from a man between 60 and 75 years old with COVID-19, enrolled during active disease. Sequences were obtained from peripheral blood. The CDR3 nucleotides are TGCGCCAGCAGCTCCTCAGGGATGAACACTGAAGCTTTCTTT. It is translated as CASSSSGMNTEAFF.